The rows below give T cell receptor beta chains drawn from one sample of a study of blood T cell repertoires in COVID-19. Produced via immunoSEQ multiplex PCR; TCRdb's table is partial and in-frame only. Here the sample spans around 160,000 clones, around 83% being singletons. The sample comprised PBMCs or T cells enriched from blood (not recorded which). The source is a woman in her fifties or sixties who had been exposed to COVID-19. CDR3s include the opening cysteine and the closing phenylalanine or tryptophan. D genes are given only for firm matches. Clone sizes are given selectively: once, few, many, or a class where the clone is expanded.

abundance	j_gene	v_gene	d_gene	CDR3nt	CDR3aa
few	TRBJ2-7	TRBV11-2	-	TGTGCCAGCAGCTCCCTAAGCGGAAAGGCCTACGAGCAGTACTTC	CASSSLSGKAYEQYF
-	TRBJ1-1	TRBV5-1	TRBD1	TGCGCCAGCAGCTTGGGGCCTACTGGGACAGGCACTGAAGCTTTCTTT	CASSLGPTGTGTEAFF
few	TRBJ1-5	TRBV20-1	-	TGCAGTGCTAGTCCGGGAGACGCACCTAATCAGCCCCAGCATTTT	CSASPGDAPNQPQHF
-	TRBJ2-1	TRBV4-2	TRBD2	TGTGCCAGCAGCCAAGGGGATAGCGGGGGGGACAATGAGCAGTTCTTC	CASSQGDSGGDNEQFF
once	TRBJ2-7	TRBV4-1	-	TGCGCCAGCAGCCTCTTCGGGAGCGACGGCTCCTACGAGCAGTACTTC	CASSLFGSDGSYEQYF
-	TRBJ2-1	TRBV27	TRBD2	TGTGCCAGCAGTCCGAGCGGGGGCGCCTTATACAATGAGCAGTTCTTC	CASSPSGGALYNEQFF
-	TRBJ1-2	TRBV4-1	-	TGCGCCAGCAGCCAAGTTGGCAGGTCGAGAGATGGCTACACCTTC	CASSQVGRSRDGYTF
-	TRBJ1-6	TRBV19	TRBD1	TGTGCCAGTAGTATAAGGGACAGCTCTAATTCACCCCTCCACTTT	CASSIRDSSNSPLHF
-	TRBJ2-5	TRBV5-1	TRBD1	TGCGCCAGCAGCTTGGGCCCCACAGGGGGCAGTCAAGAGACCCAGTACTTC	CASSLGPTGGSQETQYF
-	TRBJ1-1	TRBV25-1	-	TGTGCCAGCAGTGAATATGGGGCAGGGAGGACTGAAGCTTTCTTT	CASSEYGAGRTEAFF
-	TRBJ1-5	TRBV7-2	-	TGTGCCAGCAGCTTAGATGCCGGGGGCAATCAGCCCCAGCATTTT	CASSLDAGGNQPQHF
-	TRBJ1-1	TRBV15	TRBD1	TGTGCCACCAGCAGAGAATGGAGACAGGGGACTGAAGCTTTCTTT	CATSREWRQGTEAFF
-	TRBJ1-3	TRBV7-8	-	TGTGCCAGCAGCTTGAGGACAGACTCTGGAAACACCATATATTTT	CASSLRTDSGNTIYF
-	TRBJ2-3	TRBV11-2	-	TGTGCCAGCAGCCCTTTCGGCAGGGTAACGCAGTATTTT	CASSPFGRVTQYF
-	TRBJ2-7	TRBV2	-	TGTGCCAGTACTCGCGAGCAGTACTTC	CASTREQYF
-	TRBJ2-3	TRBV28	TRBD2	TGTGCCAGCAGTATCAATAGCGGGGGCACAGATACGCAGTATTTT	CASSINSGGTDTQYF
-	TRBJ2-1	TRBV15	-	TGTGCCACCAGCAGAGACTCCAATGAGCAGTTCTTC	CATSRDSNEQFF
-	TRBJ2-1	TRBV12-3/TRBV12-4	TRBD2	TGTGCCAGCAGTTTTGGACTAGCGGGAGAGCAGTTCTTC	CASSFGLAGEQFF
-	TRBJ2-5	TRBV5-1	TRBD2	TGCGCCAGCAGCCAGGGACTACGGGAGGAGACCCAGTACTTC	CASSQGLREETQYF
-	TRBJ1-1	TRBV29-1	TRBD1	TGCAGCGGGGAACAGGGGGTGGCTGAAGCTTTCTTT	CSGEQGVAEAFF
few	TRBJ1-2	TRBV19	-	TGTGCCAGTAGTATTGTGTGGGGAGGAAAGGGCAACTATGGCTACACCTTC	CASSIVWGGKGNYGYTF
-	TRBJ2-2	TRBV9	TRBD2	TGTGCCAGCAGCGTAACTAGCGGGGGCACCGGGGAGCTGTTTTTT	CASSVTSGGTGELFF
-	TRBJ2-1	TRBV5-1	TRBD2	TGCGCCAGCAGAGCGGGGATTACCTACAATGAGCAGTTCTTC	CASRAGITYNEQFF
-	TRBJ2-7	TRBV5-6	-	TGTGCCAGCAGCTACTCAGGGGGGACCTACGAGCAGTACTTC	CASSYSGGTYEQYF
-	TRBJ2-5	TRBV13	-	TGTGCCAGCAGCTTTTACCGTGGGGACTCCCAAGAGACCCAGTACTTC	CASSFYRGDSQETQYF
-	TRBJ2-7	TRBV5-5	-	TGTGCCAGCAGCTTGGCAGGGTCTTCCTCCTACGAGCAGTACTTC	CASSLAGSSSYEQYF
-	TRBJ2-2	TRBV10-3	TRBD1	TGTACCATCAGTGCCGACAGGGGGATCACCGGGGAGCTGTTTTTT	CTISADRGITGELFF
-	TRBJ1-2	TRBV9	TRBD1	TGTGCCAGCAGCGGCAGGGACAGGACTAACTATGGCTACACCTTC	CASSGRDRTNYGYTF
-	TRBJ1-1	TRBV2	-	TGTGCCAGCAGTTCCAACATGCACGGGACTGAAGCTTTCTTT	CASSSNMHGTEAFF
-	TRBJ1-2	TRBV10-2	-	TGCGCCAGCAGTGAGTCTAGGGGATCCTATGGCTACACCTTC	CASSESRGSYGYTF
once	TRBJ2-3	TRBV29-1	TRBD2	TGCAGCGTTGACTGGGGGGGAGCAGATACGCAGTATTTT	CSVDWGGADTQYF
-	TRBJ2-1	TRBV6-5	-	TGTGCCAGCAGTCTACAGGGTCAGAGTGGCAATGAGCAGTTCTTC	CASSLQGQSGNEQFF
-	TRBJ1-6	TRBV27	TRBD1	TGTGCCAGCAGTTTAATGCAGGGGGCCTTTAATTCACCCCTCCACTTT	CASSLMQGAFNSPLHF
-	TRBJ2-6	TRBV9	TRBD2	TGTGCCAGCAGCGTAGGGCTAGCGGGGGGCCGAGGTTCTGGGGCCAACGTCCTGACTTTC	CASSVGLAGGRGSGANVLTF
-	TRBJ2-3	TRBV20-1	-	TGCAGTGCTAGTACAGACACAGATACGCAGTATTTT	CSASTDTDTQYF
few	TRBJ1-5	TRBV18	TRBD1	TGTGCCAGCTCACCGACCGGGACAGGCCCTTCGCATTTT	CASSPTGTGPSHF
-	TRBJ2-7	TRBV7-8	TRBD1	TGTGCCAGCAGCCAGGGGGCTTACGAGCAGTACTTC	CASSQGAYEQYF
-	TRBJ2-7	TRBV29-1	TRBD2	TGCAGCGCCGGACTAGCGGGAGTCTCCTACGAGCAGTACTTC	CSAGLAGVSYEQYF
few	TRBJ1-3	TRBV10-3	-	TGTGCCATCAGTGATACTTGGGAGAACACCATATATTTT	CAISDTWENTIYF
-	TRBJ2-2	TRBV6-2/TRBV6-3	-	TGTGCCAGCAGTTACTCGCCAGGGGCCGCCGGGGAGCTGTTTTTT	CASSYSPGAAGELFF
few	TRBJ1-4	TRBV6-5	-	TGTGCCAGCAGTTACTCCTTGACAGGTCTGAGGGAAAAACTGTTTTTT	CASSYSLTGLREKLFF
-	TRBJ1-1	TRBV5-1	-	TGCGCCAGCAGCCCGGGGGGAGGTAACACTGAAGCTTTCTTT	CASSPGGGNTEAFF
-	TRBJ1-1	TRBV6-5	-	TGTGCCAGCACGGGTGTGGGCACTGAAGCTTTCTTT	CASTGVGTEAFF
many	TRBJ1-6	TRBV10-3	-	TGTGCCATCAACGGGGATGGGGAGTCGTCCCTCCACTTT	CAINGDGESSLHF
-	TRBJ2-1	TRBV6-2/TRBV6-3	TRBD2	TGTGCCAGCAGCCGAGAGCGGGGGCGTAGAAATGAGCAGTTCTTC	CASSRERGRRNEQFF
-	TRBJ1-1	TRBV6-6	TRBD1	TGTGCCAGCAGTTACGAGGGGGCGGCGAACACTGAAGCTTTCTTT	CASSYEGAANTEAFF
-	TRBJ1-5	TRBV2	-	TGTGCCAGCAGTACAGACGGATTTAGCAATCAGCCCCAGCATTTT	CASSTDGFSNQPQHF
-	TRBJ1-1	TRBV6-5	-	TGTGCCAGCAGAACACCCACGTGGACTGAAGCTTTCTTT	CASRTPTWTEAFF
-	TRBJ2-2	TRBV19	TRBD2	TGTGCCAGTAGTACCACTAGCGGGAGCGGACCCGGGGAGCTGTTTTTT	CASSTTSGSGPGELFF
few	TRBJ2-7	TRBV3-1/TRBV3-2	TRBD1	TGTGCCAGCAGCCAACCCTCCGGGACAGGGGGAGGCGAGCAGTACTTC	CASSQPSGTGGGEQYF
-	TRBJ1-1	TRBV6-5	-	TGTGCCAGCACCTACTCGAAGGGGATGAACACTGAAGCTTTCTTT	CASTYSKGMNTEAFF
-	TRBJ2-3	TRBV14	-	TGTGCCAGCAGCCAAGATCGGGTGTTTGGTACAGATACGCAGTATTTT	CASSQDRVFGTDTQYF
once	TRBJ1-1	TRBV4-1	-	TGCGCCAGCAGCCAGCCCCCAGGGGCTGGCGCTGAAGCTTTCTTT	CASSQPPGAGAEAFF
-	TRBJ1-5	TRBV2	-	TGTGCCAGCAGTGTGGCCAGACATAATCAGCCCCAGCATTTT	CASSVARHNQPQHF